The 28 T cell receptor beta chains below come from one sample, sequenced in a study of T cells in Graves' hyperthyroidism and ophthalmopathy. Amplification targeted TCR beta CDR3 regions from RNA transcripts. The HTBI primer set was used in a first-round RT-PCR of the TCR CDR3. TCRdb processed the multiplex PCR reads anew with MiXCR; each CDR3 protein has one entry. This sample has about 290,000 distinct CDR3 sequences, with roughly 13% found just once. The sample taken for sequencing was blood. The receptor source for this set is a woman between 25 and 40 years old with Graves' hyperthyroidism that later progressed to Graves' ophthalmopathy.

This clonotype was seen many times. CDR3 in amino acids: CATRGDTEAFF. CDR3 DNA: TGTGCCACCCGAGGCGACACTGAAGCTTTCTTT. This chain connects TRBV28 to TRBJ1-1; D not resolved. The V gene lost 10 bases and the J gene lost 3 bases, with 9 bases spanning the gap. The CDR3 spans 11 residues. Germline V gene data show CDR1 as MDHEN and CDR2 as SYDVKM. The full variable domain, with the rest looked up from reference TRBV28 and TRBJ1-1, is DVKVTQSSRYLVKRTGEKVFLECVQDMDHENMFWYRQDPGLGLRLIYFSYDVKMKEKGDIPEGYSVSREKKERFSLILESASTNQTSMYLCATRGDTEAFFGQGTRLTVV.

This clonotype has more than one count but fewer than ten. This chain connects TRBV9 to TRBJ2-3, with 12 bases aligning to TRBD2. Unmatched junction bases numbered 3, after V lost 2 bases and J lost 2 bases. Germline CDR1 reads SGDLS; CDR2 reads YYNGEE. The CDR3 consists of 16 residues. The CDR3 protein is CASSVGTSGLTDTQYF. The CDR3 DNA reads TGTGCCAGCAGCGTTGGGACTAGCGGGCTCACAGATACGCAGTATTTT. The whole variable domain, remainder taken from reference TRBV9 and TRBJ2-3, is DSGVTQTPKHLITATGQRVTLRCSPRSGDLSVYWYQQSLDQGLQFLIQYYNGEERAKGNILERFSAQQFPDLHSELNLSSLELGDSALYFCASSVGTSGLTDTQYFGPGTRLTVL.

This clonotype was seen at least ten times. The chain combines TRBV7-2 with TRBJ2-5; D remains ambiguous. This CDR3 comprises 14 residues. Germline assignment: CDR1 SGHTA and CDR2 FQGNSA. With 1 base removed from V and 0 bases from J, the gap between germline ends came to 6 bases. The chain's CDR3 is CASSLGKHQETQYF. CDR3 nucleotides: TGTGCCAGCAGCTTAGGGAAGCACCAAGAGACCCAGTACTTC.

The table lists this clonotype with many counts. The V gene is TRBV28, the J gene TRBJ2-2; no clear D gene. Trimming removed 3 bases from V and 7 bases from J, with 36 bases in between. The CDR3 length is 22 residues. The germline CDR1 and CDR2 sequences are MDHEN and SYDVKM. The CDR3 coding sequence is TGTGCCAGCAGTTTGTGGGGTTTAGACTTCCACCGCGACCCTCTCACCGGCGGGGAGCTGTTTTTT. Amino acids: CASSLWGLDFHRDPLTGGELFF.

In this sample, this clonotype turned up many times. This chain uses TRBV7-2 with TRBJ1-2; D gene unclear. V shed 1 base and J shed 5 bases, with 14 bases lying between them. Germline CDR1 is SGHTA and CDR2 is FQGNSA. The CDR3 totals 15 residues. In nucleotides, the CDR3 is TGTGCCAGCAGCTTAGATGCCCTGGGGAGATATGGCTACACCTTC. Protein sequence: CASSLDALGRYGYTF.

This clonotype showed up many times. This sequence joins TRBV7-9 and TRBJ2-4, with D tentatively TRBD2 (7 bases). The CDR3 covers 17 residues. Trimming took 3 bases from V and 0 from J, leaving 15 bases between them. Germline CDR1 is SEHNR and CDR2 is FQNEAQ (reference sequence). The CDR3 DNA reads TGTGCCAGCAGCTTGGGGGGGGACACCCTAGCCAAAAACATTCAGTACTTC. It is translated as CASSLGGDTLAKNIQYF.

This clonotype was observed at least ten times. The V gene is TRBV7-2, the J gene TRBJ2-3; TRBD2 aligns across 14 bases. V dropped 7 bases and J dropped 3; count of bases not matched to a gene: 21. From germline, CDR1 is SGHTA and CDR2 FQGNSA. The CDR3 spans 21 residues. The DNA for the CDR3 is TGTGCCAGCACCTTGGGGGTCCTAGCCCTTAGACTAGCGGGAGGGACAGATACGCAGTATTTT. It specifies CASTLGVLALRLAGGTDTQYF. Full variable domain (remainder filled in from reference TRBV7-2 and TRBJ2-3): GAGVSQSPSNKVTEKGKDVELRCDPISGHTALYWYRQSLGQGLEFLIYFQGNSAPDKSGLPSDRFSAERTGGSVSTLTIQRTQQEDSAVYLCASTLGVLALRLAGGTDTQYFGPGTRLTVL.

This clonotype showed up many times. The V call is TRBV6-1, the J call TRBJ2-3, with D possibly being TRBD1 or TRBD2 (5 bases each). The germline V and J ends were trimmed by 5 bases and 2 bases, with 8 bases remaining between them. In germline, CDR1 is MNHNS, CDR2 SASEGT. This CDR3 has 13 amino acids. This CDR3 is CASSTGTTDTQYF. CDR3 sequence (DNA): TGTGCCAGCAGTACGGGGACCACAGATACGCAGTATTTT.

This clonotype was seen many times. The V and J genes are TRBV12-3 or TRBV12-4 and TRBJ2-6; TRBD1 matches 12 bases. J gave up 4 bases and V 5 bases, and 6 bases lay outside the gene matches. The CDR3 consists of 17 residues. DNA for the CDR3: TGTGCCAGCAGTCCCGGGACAGGGGGCCCCGGGGCCAACGTCCTGACTTTC. Its protein product is CASSPGTGGPGANVLTF.

This clonotype was counted ten times or more. The CDR3 loop is CASSFSGTLSYNEQFF. DNA for the CDR3: TGTGCCAGCAGCTTTAGCGGAACCCTCTCCTACAATGAGCAGTTCTTC. The V call is TRBV11-2, the J call TRBJ2-1, with D perhaps matching TRBD2 (6 bases). Between the trimmed V and J ends, which lost 3 bases and 0 bases, there was a span of 12 bases. The CDR3 has 16 residues. Germline loops: CDR1 SGHAT, CDR2 FQNNGV.

Ten or more counts support this clonotype. The J gene is TRBJ1-1, the V gene TRBV10-3; 8 positions match TRBD1. The CDR3 has 14 amino acids. Germline CDR1 reads ENHRY; CDR2 reads SYGVKD. After removal of 3 bases from V and 5 bases from J, the junction contained 5 bases not matched to a gene. The CDR3 loop reads CAISEITGGTEAFF. The CDR3 bases are TGTGCCATCAGTGAAATCACAGGGGGTACTGAAGCTTTCTTT.

This clonotype was observed a few times. The chain couples TRBV27 to TRBJ2-7; D is unclear. Per germline, CDR1 MNHEY and CDR2 SMNVEV (reference sequence). The CDR3 is 15 amino acids. The germline V and J ends were trimmed by 0 bases and 5 bases, with 14 bases remaining between them. The CDR3, as DNA: TGTGCCAGCAGTTTATCCGTGACGATGGGCGACGAGCAGTACTTC. Translating gives CASSLSVTMGDEQYF.

This clonotype occurred many times. The rearrangement links TRBV20-1 to TRBJ2-1; a weak D match, TRBD2 (5 bases). Germline CDR1 DFQATT, CDR2 SNEGSKA (reference sequence). V lost 8 bases and J lost 5, with 13 bases in between. The CDR3 runs 12 residues. The CDR3 loop reads CSHISANNEQFF. The CDR3 DNA reads as TGCAGTCATATTAGCGCAAACAATGAGCAGTTCTTC.

In its sample, this clonotype was seen many times. The chain recombines TRBV20-1 with TRBJ2-2, with D tentatively TRBD1 or TRBD2 (6 bases each). Germline V gene lookup returns CDR1 DFQATT and CDR2 SNEGSKA (reference sequence). CDR3 length: 15 residues. V was cut by 5 bases and J by 4 bases, with 17 bases left in between. The CDR3 region is CSAPGAISGTGELFF. The CDR3 coding sequence is TGCAGTGCTCCGGGGGCTATATCGGGCACCGGGGAGCTGTTTTTT.

This clonotype was found a few times. An end of the junction differs from the germline gene, which may be a read error. This sequence joins TRBV3-1 and TRBJ2-1; a possible D gene is TRBD2 (6 bases). CDR1 and CDR2 from the germline V gene are LGHDT and YNNKEL (reference sequence). CDR3 length equals 15 residues. The CDR3 loop reads CASSRAGSSYNEQCF. In DNA, the CDR3 is TGTGCCAGCAGCCGAGCGGGTAGCTCCTACAATGAGCAGTGCTTC.

The sample holds many counts of this clonotype. The chain carries TRBV28 and TRBJ2-2, with TRBD2 matching 11 bases. J lost 7 bases, V lost 5 bases, and 6 bases had no gene match. The CDR3 is made up of 15 amino acids. From germline, CDR1 is MDHEN and CDR2 SYDVKM. The CDR3 sequence: CASSPTSGKVGELFF. As DNA, the CDR3 is TGTGCCAGCAGTCCGACTAGCGGGAAAGTCGGGGAGCTGTTTTTT.

This clonotype occurred many times. The chain couples TRBV7-6 to TRBJ2-7, with 8 nucleotides matching TRBD2. The CDR3 has 15 amino acids. CDR1 SGHVS and CDR2 FNYEAQ come from the germline V gene. V dropped 5 bases and J dropped 0; count of bases not matched to a gene: 6. Written as DNA, the CDR3 is TGTGCCAGCAGCGGTACTAGCGGTGGCTCCTACGAGCAGTACTTC. Translating gives CASSGTSGGSYEQYF.

The rearrangement uses TRBV5-8 and TRBJ1-5, with TRBD1 matching 12 bases. This CDR3 has 17 residues. J was trimmed by 2 bases and V by 3 bases; bases with no gene match: 6. Germline values: CDR1 SGHTS, CDR2 YDEGEE. The CDR3 reads CASSWGTGGAGNQPQHF. For the CDR3, the DNA is TGTGCCAGCAGCTGGGGGACAGGGGGCGCCGGCAATCAGCCCCAGCATTTT. Full variable domain (missing parts from reference TRBV5-8 and TRBJ1-5): EAGVTQSPTHLIKTRGQQATLRCSPISGHTSVYWYQQALGLGLQFLLWYDEGEERNRGNFPPRFSGRQFPNYSSELNVNALELEDSALYLCASSWGTGGAGNQPQHFGDGTRLSIL.

This clonotype has a count of ten or more. The chain carries TRBV29-1 and TRBJ2-5; the match to TRBD1 covers 8 bases. Germline CDR1 SQVTM, CDR2 ANQGSEA. V gave up 5 bases and J gave up 5 bases; unmatched junction bases: 4. CDR3 length equals 12 residues. The CDR3 spells CSVQGDRETQYF. For the CDR3, the DNA is TGCAGCGTTCAGGGGGACAGGGAGACCCAGTACTTC.

This chain links TRBV5-1 with TRBJ2-5; the match to TRBD1 covers 12 bases. The trim removed 3 bases at V and 4 bases at J, leaving 4 bases unmatched. In germline, CDR1 is SGHRS, CDR2 YFSETQ. CDR3 size: 15 residues. The CDR3 DNA reads TGCGCCAGCAGCTACGGGACAGGGGGCGGAGAGACCCAGTACTTC. Amino acids: CASSYGTGGGETQYF.

This clonotype was seen a few times. The chain uses TRBV5-6 and TRBJ1-2; a weak D match, TRBD1 (6 bases). The CDR3 is made up of 16 amino acids. Looked up from germline, CDR1 is SGHDT and CDR2 is YYEEEE. V was shortened by 3 bases and J by 5 bases, with 20 bases between the two germline ends. The CDR3 loop reads CASSSGGVGLLYGYTF. The CDR3 nucleotides are TGTGCCAGCAGCTCTGGGGGCGTGGGGTTGCTATATGGCTACACCTTC.

In its sample, this clonotype was seen many times. This chain connects TRBV6-6 to TRBJ2-1, with 8 bases aligning to TRBD1. This CDR3 is built from 17 residues. In germline, CDR1 is MNHNY, CDR2 SVGAGI (reference sequence). J lost 1 base, V lost 2 bases, and 7 bases had no gene match. This CDR3 reads CASSYRLRQGSYNEQFF. The CDR3 DNA reads TGTGCCAGCAGTTACCGCTTGCGACAGGGGTCCTACAATGAGCAGTTCTTC.

In this sample, this clonotype turned up many times. The chain recombines TRBV28 with TRBJ1-6; TRBD1 matches 8 bases. J gave up 9 bases and V 2 bases, and 3 bases lay outside the gene matches. The CDR3 runs 14 residues. Germline V gene sequence: CDR1 MDHEN, CDR2 SYDVKM. The CDR3 DNA sequence: TGTGCCAGCAGTTTACCTACAGGGGGTTCACCCCTCCACTTT. The encoded protein is CASSLPTGGSPLHF.

This clonotype has ten or more counts. V gene TRBV29-1 combines with J gene TRBJ2-1; TRBD1 agrees at 8 bases. Losses at the gene ends were 5 bases for V and 7 bases for J; bases not matched to a gene: 10. This CDR3 has 14 residues. The V gene's germline CDR1 is SQVTM and CDR2 ANQGSEA. CDR3 in DNA: TGCAGCGTTCCCCCAGGGGGCGCGGGGAATGAGCAGTTCTTC. Its translation is CSVPPGGAGNEQFF.

The CDR3 DNA sequence: TGTGCCAGCAGCTTTGACAGGGCCTATGGCTACACCTTC. It specifies CASSFDRAYGYTF. The chain couples TRBV11-2 to TRBJ1-2; 7 nucleotides align to TRBD1. Trimming at V came to 3 bases and at J to 4 bases, leaving 2 bases not matched to a gene. The CDR3 has 13 residues. Germline CDR1 is SGHAT and CDR2 is FQNNGV.

V and J are TRBV19 and TRBJ1-1, with D hard to call. The CDR3 has 14 amino acids. Germline loops: CDR1 LNHDA, CDR2 SQIVND (reference sequence). Trimming pared 7 bases from V and 1 base from J, leaving 13 bases between. The CDR3, as DNA: TGTGCCAGTACCCCACACGAACCGAACACTGAAGCTTTCTTT. Protein sequence: CASTPHEPNTEAFF.

This clonotype was seen ten or more times. The chain links TRBV28 to TRBJ2-7, with no clear D. The V end lost 5 bases, the J end lost 2 bases, and 13 bases lay between the germline ends. This CDR3 region has 14 residues. CDR1 is MDHEN, CDR2 SYDVKM, per germline. In DNA form, the CDR3 reads TGTGCCAGCAGTCCACCAGGACCTACCTACGAGCAGTACTTC. Its translation: CASSPPGPTYEQYF. The complete variable domain, with remaining parts taken from reference TRBV28 and TRBJ2-7, reads DVKVTQSSRYLVKRTGEKVFLECVQDMDHENMFWYRQDPGLGLRLIYFSYDVKMKEKGDIPEGYSVSREKKERFSLILESASTNQTSMYLCASSPPGPTYEQYFGPGTRLTVT.

This clonotype occurred many times. The chain combines TRBV7-3 with TRBJ2-1, with D perhaps TRBD2 (6 bases). The CDR3 contains 14 residues. The V gene's germline CDR1 is SGHTA and CDR2 FQGTGA. With 5 bases removed from V and 6 bases from J, the gap between germline ends came to 14 bases. CDR3 sequence (DNA): TGTGCCAGCAGCCTCGGAGGGCCGCCCAATGAGCAGTTCTTC. The encoded protein is CASSLGGPPNEQFF.